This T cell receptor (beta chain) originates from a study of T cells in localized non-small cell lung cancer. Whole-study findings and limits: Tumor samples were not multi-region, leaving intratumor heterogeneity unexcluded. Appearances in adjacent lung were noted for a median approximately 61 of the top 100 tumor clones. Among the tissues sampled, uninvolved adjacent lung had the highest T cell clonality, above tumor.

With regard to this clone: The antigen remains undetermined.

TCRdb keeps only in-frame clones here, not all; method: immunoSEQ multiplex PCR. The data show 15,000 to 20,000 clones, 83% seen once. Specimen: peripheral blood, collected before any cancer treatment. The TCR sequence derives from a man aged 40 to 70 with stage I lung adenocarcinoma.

The CDR3, as DNA: TGCGCCAGCCCCCGACAGGGGAAATACGAGCAGTACTTC. It translates to CASPRQGKYEQYF. This sequence joins TRBV10-1 and TRBJ2-7; 8 bases are a match to TRBD1. This CDR3 comprises 13 residues. Trimming at V came to 8 bases and at J to 4 bases, leaving 7 bases not matched to a gene. Germline V gene sequence: CDR1 WNHNN, CDR2 SYGVQD (reference sequence).